The 5 T cell receptor beta chains below were found in one sample sequenced in a study of blood T cells in healthy people across ages. Using a J-beta primer mix together with a sample-barcoded 5' primer, a second PCR was run for roughly 7 to 12 cycles. In TCRdb, the 5' RACE reads were re-called with MiXCR into one record per CDR3 protein. Counted here are roughly 2 million distinct CDR3 sequences, roughly 50% occurring once; the ten biggest clones make up around 2.1%. Sample: blood. Receptor source: a woman in her forties in good health.

In its sample, this clonotype was seen a few times. The chain has TRBV14 and TRBJ2-7; the D is unclear. The CDR3 loop spans 11 amino acids. The germline V gene encodes CDR1 SGHDN and CDR2 FVKESK. V was shortened by 2 bases and J by 7 bases, with 6 bases between the two germline ends. As DNA, the CDR3 is TGTGCCAGCAGCCAATTGGCGGAGCAGTACTTC. Its protein product is CASSQLAEQYF.

V gene TRBV3-1 combines with J gene TRBJ2-7; 11 positions agree with TRBD2. V was clipped by 0 bases and J by 2 bases; unmatched bases: 3. Per germline, CDR1 LGHDT and CDR2 YNNKEL (reference sequence). The CDR3 sequence is 16 residues long. Written as DNA, the CDR3 is TGTGCCAGCAGCCAAGAACCTAGCGGGGGGCCCTACGAGCAGTACTTC. It translates to CASSQEPSGGPYEQYF.

This clonotype was detected a few times. V gene TRBV20-1 combines with J gene TRBJ2-5; TRBD2 aligns across 11 bases. The V gene end was trimmed by 0 bases and the J gene end by 7 bases; junction bases not matched to a gene: 13. Per the germline V gene, CDR1 is DFQATT and CDR2 is SNEGSKA (reference sequence). The CDR3 runs 17 residues. Here the CDR3 DNA reads TGCAGTGCTAGAGATCTTTTGGCTAGCGGGGGGCCGGCGACCCAGTACTTC. Translated: CSARDLLASGGPATQYF.

The J gene is TRBJ2-7, the V gene TRBV5-1; 10 nucleotides match TRBD1. V lost 4 bases and J lost 5; bases outside the gene matches: 9. The CDR3 runs to 15 residues. Germline CDR1 and CDR2: SGHRS and YFSETQ. The DNA of the CDR3 is TGCGCCAGCAGCGCCAGGGACAGGGGTTTCCACGAGCAGTACTTC. Translating it yields CASSARDRGFHEQYF.

The chain uses TRBV21-1 and TRBJ2-1; the DNA was not compared with TRBD2, the D call given in the table. TRBV21-1 is recorded as a pseudogene. This CDR3 contains 19 residues. CDR3 DNA: TGTGCCAGCAGCACTAAGACTAGCGGACAACGCTTTGGGGAGAATGAGCAGTTCTTC. This sequence encodes CASSTKTSGQRFGENEQFF.